This T cell receptor beta chain derives from a study of T cell clonotyping in hematopoietic cell transplantation. General study findings and limits: Pathologically expanded recipient clonotypes increased progressively from day 30 to day 180 as diversity fell.

In regard to this clone: Its antigen remains unknown.

Time point here: recipient sample about 28 days before transplant, after cytoreduction. Recipient blood drawn about 28 days pretransplant and days 30, 100, 180 after. Some clones are missing from TCRdb's copy, which holds only in-frame ones; the method was immunoSEQ multiplex PCR. The sample holds roughly 49,000 clones, under 90% seen once. Trimming shortened V by 0 bases and J by 3 bases, and 20 bases separated the two germline ends. This CDR3 has 18 amino acids. Germline V gene sequence: CDR1 MGHRA, CDR2 YSYEKL. V gene TRBV4-1 combines with J gene TRBJ1-2, with D unresolved. The receptor was derived from a man aged 60 to 69 with biphenotypic leukemia. Some clones in this sample may be carry-over from other donors' samples. Here the sequenced sample was peripheral blood mononuclear cells, taken before stem cell transplant. CDR3 region: CASSQDQEQTPGHYGYTF. Here the CDR3 DNA reads TGCGCCAGCAGCCAAGATCAAGAACAGACTCCCGGGCACTATGGCTACACCTTC.